These 7 T cell receptor beta chains were all obtained from the same sample, sequenced in a study of T cells in Graves' hyperthyroidism and ophthalmopathy. RNA transcripts yielded amplified TCR beta CDR3 regions. During a first-round RT-PCR of the TCR CDR3, the HTBI primer set was used. TCRdb reprocessed the multiplex PCR reads via MiXCR and lists one record per CDR3 protein. The table lists hundreds of thousands of distinct CDR3 sequences, 11% to 15% of them singletons. Material: blood. The receptors derive from a man aged 45-65 years with Graves' ophthalmopathy.

This clonotype showed up just a few times. The chain links TRBV5-4 to TRBJ2-5; D gene unclear. The CDR3 is made up of 13 amino acids. V lost 6 bases and J lost 3, with 12 bases in between. The V gene's germline CDR1 is SGHNT and CDR2 YYREEE (reference sequence). The CDR3 DNA reads TGTGCCAGCACCACTGATTACGAAGAGACCCAGTACTTC. It specifies CASTTDYEETQYF.

In this sample, this clonotype turned up once. The chain employs TRBV19 and TRBJ2-7, with a tentative D call TRBD2 (6 bases). With 2 bases removed from V and 0 bases from J, the gap between germline ends came to 17 bases. This CDR3 has 17 residues. Germline V gives CDR1 LNHDA, CDR2 SQIVND (reference sequence). In DNA, the CDR3 is TGTGCCAGTAGTATACCCGCCCGGGGAGGAGACTCCTACGAGCAGTACTTC. Residues: CASSIPARGGDSYEQYF.

The rearrangement joins TRBV4-2 to TRBJ2-1; the match to TRBD2 covers 10 bases. Germline CDR1 is LGHNA and CDR2 is YNFKEQ. Trimming at V came to 1 base and at J to 8 bases, leaving 11 bases not matched to a gene. This CDR3 is 17 amino acids long. CDR3 DNA: TGTGCCAGCAGCCAAGTTCCGGGACTAGCGCCTATGGATGAGCAGTTCTTC. Encoded protein: CASSQVPGLAPMDEQFF.

This clonotype was observed once. The chain is built from TRBV5-4 and TRBJ1-2; D not certain. Germline V gives CDR1 SGHNT, CDR2 YYREEE (reference sequence). The CDR3 spans 15 residues. Trimming stripped 4 bases from V and 7 bases from J, with 20 bases between. Written as DNA, the CDR3 is TGTGCCAGCAGCACGGGTGGTCAGAGAAGTGGTGGCTACACCTTC. Protein product: CASSTGGQRSGGYTF.

Details on this clonotype: This may come from a read error, since a much larger clone is one base off. The conserved phenylalanine or tryptophan normally closing the CDR3 is absent here, so this likely arose from a read error. The chain uses TRBV29-1 and TRBJ1-1; D is unclear. Germline CDR1 and CDR2: SQVTM and ANQGSEA. The germline V and J ends were trimmed by 4 bases and 1 base, with 13 bases remaining between them. This CDR3 contains 14 residues. CDR3 DNA sequence: TGCAGCGTTGGGCTCCCAGATGGGAACACTGAAGCTTTCCTT. It specifies CSVGLPDGNTEAFL.

The sample holds many counts of this clonotype. V and J are TRBV20-1 and TRBJ2-1; D is ambiguous. With 1 base removed from V and 6 bases from J, the gap between germline ends came to 16 bases. The CDR3 loop spans 15 amino acids. Germline assignment: CDR1 DFQATT and CDR2 SNEGSKA (reference sequence). CDR3 sequence: CSARAYDSLINEQFF. Here the CDR3 DNA reads TGCAGTGCTAGAGCTTATGACTCCCTAATCAATGAGCAGTTCTTC.

There are a few counts of this clonotype. The chain links TRBV20-1 to TRBJ2-1; tentative D call: TRBD2 (6 bases). V lost 6 bases, J lost 2 bases, and 14 bases lay in between. CDR3 length: 14 residues. Germline CDR1 DFQATT, CDR2 SNEGSKA (reference sequence). The CDR3 is CSAVTRRPYNEQFF. CDR3 nucleotides: TGCAGTGCGGTGACTAGGCGCCCCTACAATGAGCAGTTCTTC.